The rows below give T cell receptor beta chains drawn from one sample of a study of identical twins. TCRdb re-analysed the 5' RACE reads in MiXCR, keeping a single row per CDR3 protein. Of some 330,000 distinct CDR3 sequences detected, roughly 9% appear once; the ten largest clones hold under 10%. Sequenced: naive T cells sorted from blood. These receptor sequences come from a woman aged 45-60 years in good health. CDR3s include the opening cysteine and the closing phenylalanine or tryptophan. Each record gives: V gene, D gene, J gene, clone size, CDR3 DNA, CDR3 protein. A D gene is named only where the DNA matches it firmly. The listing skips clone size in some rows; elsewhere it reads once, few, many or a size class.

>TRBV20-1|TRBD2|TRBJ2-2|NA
TGCAGTGCCGAGTGGGGGGGGACCGGGGAGCTGTTTTTT
CSAEWGGTGELFF
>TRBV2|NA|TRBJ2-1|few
TGTGCCAGCAGTGAAGCAGGTGAGCAGTTCTTC
CASSEAGEQFF
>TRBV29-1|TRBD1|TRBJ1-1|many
TGCAGCGTACAGGGGGTTACTGAAGCTTTCTTT
CSVQGVTEAFF
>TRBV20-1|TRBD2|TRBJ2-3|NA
TGCAGTGCGATCTTCCCCTGGACTAGCGGGATTGACACAGATACGCAGTATTTT
CSAIFPWTSGIDTDTQYF
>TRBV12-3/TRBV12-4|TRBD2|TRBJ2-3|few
TGTGCCAGCAGTCCGGGACTAGCGGGAAGGTCGGCAGATACGCAGTATTTT
CASSPGLAGRSADTQYF
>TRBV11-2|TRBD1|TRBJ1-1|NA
TGTGCCAGCAGCTCCCTTGTTTTAGTGGGACAGGAGAACACTGAAGCTTTCTTT
CASSSLVLVGQENTEAFF
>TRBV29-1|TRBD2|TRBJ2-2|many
TGCAGCGCGAGACTAGCGGGAGTGTCCGGGGAGCTGTTTTTT
CSARLAGVSGELFF
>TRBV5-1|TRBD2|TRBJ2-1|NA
TGCGCCAGCAGCTTCAACCAAGGACTAGCGGGTGGTAATGAGCAGTTCTTC
CASSFNQGLAGGNEQFF
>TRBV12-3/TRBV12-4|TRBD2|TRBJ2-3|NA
TGTGCCAGCAGCCAGGGCATAGCGGGGGGGAACACAGATACGCAGTATTTT
CASSQGIAGGNTDTQYF
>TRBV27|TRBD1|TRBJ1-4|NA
TGTGCCAGCAGGGGGACAGGGAAGAGTGAAAAACTGTTTTTT
CASRGTGKSEKLFF
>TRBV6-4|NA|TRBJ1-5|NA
TGTGCCAGCAGTGGTTACCGGCACAATCAGCCCCAGCATTTT
CASSGYRHNQPQHF
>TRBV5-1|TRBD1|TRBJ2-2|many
TGCGCCAGCACCACCGACAGGGTGCCCACCGGGGAGCTGTTTTTT
CASTTDRVPTGELFF
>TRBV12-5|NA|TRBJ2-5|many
TGTGCCTCCGGGGGCGCGGAGGAGACCCAGTACTTC
CASGGAEETQYF
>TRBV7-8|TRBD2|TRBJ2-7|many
TGTGCCAGCAGCTTAGGACTAGCGTTGTCCGTCTACGAGCAGTACTTC
CASSLGLALSVYEQYF
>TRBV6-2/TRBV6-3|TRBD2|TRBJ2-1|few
TGTGCCAGCAGTCGCCAATGGACTAGCGGGAGAAATGAGCAGTTCTTC
CASSRQWTSGRNEQFF
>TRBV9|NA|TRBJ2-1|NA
TGTGCCAGCAGCGTAGTCGGTTCCAACCAGGAGCAGTTCTTC
CASSVVGSNQEQFF
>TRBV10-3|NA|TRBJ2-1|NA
TGTGCCATCAGTGAGTCGTCAGCGTTTGAAAGGAATGAGCAGTTCTTC
CAISESSAFERNEQFF
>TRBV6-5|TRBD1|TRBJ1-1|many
TGTGCCAGCAGCAGGGTGACAGGGTACACTGAAGCTTTCTTT
CASSRVTGYTEAFF
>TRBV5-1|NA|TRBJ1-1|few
TGCGCCAGCAGCTTGCGGGTGGCAGGGGCTGAAGCTTTCTTT
CASSLRVAGAEAFF
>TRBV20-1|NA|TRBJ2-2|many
TGCAGTGCTAGAGCTCCAGTCGGGGGGGAGCTGTTTTTT
CSARAPVGGELFF
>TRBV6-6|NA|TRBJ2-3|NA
TGTGCCAGCCAAATTACCGGTGATACGCAGTATTTT
CASQITGDTQYF
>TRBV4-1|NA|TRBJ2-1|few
TGCGCCAGCAGCCTGTTCGCGCCTACATCCTACAATGAGCAGTTCTTC
CASSLFAPTSYNEQFF
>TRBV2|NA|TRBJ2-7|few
TGTGCCAGCAGTGAGTGGGGTTCGGGCGGAGGCTACGAGCAGTACTTC
CASSEWGSGGGYEQYF
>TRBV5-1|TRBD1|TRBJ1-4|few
TGCGCCAGCAGCTTGCCACTAGGGACAGAGAATGAAAAACTGTTTTTT
CASSLPLGTENEKLFF
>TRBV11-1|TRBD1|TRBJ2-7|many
TGTGCCAGCAGCCCGACAGGGGGCCTATACGAGCAGTACTTC
CASSPTGGLYEQYF
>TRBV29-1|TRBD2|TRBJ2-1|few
TGCAGCGCCCGGGACGCCGCGGGGGGCGATGAGCAGTTCTTC
CSARDAAGGDEQFF
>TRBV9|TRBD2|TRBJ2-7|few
TGTGCCAGCAGCGTAGGTGGCGGGAGCAACGAGCAGTACTTC
CASSVGGGSNEQYF
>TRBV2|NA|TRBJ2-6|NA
TGTGCCAGCAGTGTTCGGCGACTGAGTGCTGGGGCCAACGTCCTGACTTTC
CASSVRRLSAGANVLTF
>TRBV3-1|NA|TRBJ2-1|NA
TGTGCCAGCAGCCCCAACCTAGTGACAGGTCCGCACAATGAGCAGTTCTTC
CASSPNLVTGPHNEQFF
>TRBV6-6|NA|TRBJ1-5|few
TGTGCCAGCAGTTCTGGCCCTGGGGGTTACAATCAGCCCCAGCATTTT
CASSSGPGGYNQPQHF
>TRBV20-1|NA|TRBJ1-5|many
TGCAGTGCTAGGCCCCGCGTATTGGGCAATCAGCCCCAGCATTTT
CSARPRVLGNQPQHF
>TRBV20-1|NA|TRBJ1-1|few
TGCAGTGCCCCACGCGACGCTGGGGGGGCGAACACTGAAGCTTTCTTT
CSAPRDAGGANTEAFF
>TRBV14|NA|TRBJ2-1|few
TGTGCCAGCAGCCAAGCCATCCACTACAATGAGCAGTTCTTC
CASSQAIHYNEQFF
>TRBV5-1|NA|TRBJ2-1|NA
TGCGCCAGCAGCTTGGAAGCGGCCTACAATGAGCAGTTCTTC
CASSLEAAYNEQFF
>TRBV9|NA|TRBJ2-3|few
TGTGCCAGCACCGGGGTAGGGACTCGCTCCACAGATACGCAGTATTTT
CASTGVGTRSTDTQYF
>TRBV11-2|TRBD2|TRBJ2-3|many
TGTGCCAGCAGCTTAGATGCCGGGGCGGGAGGATACACAGATACGCAGTATTTT
CASSLDAGAGGYTDTQYF
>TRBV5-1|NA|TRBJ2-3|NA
TGCGCCAGCAGCTTGCAGCGGGCAGATACGCAGTATTTT
CASSLQRADTQYF
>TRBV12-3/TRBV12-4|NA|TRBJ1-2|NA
TGTGCCAGCAGGGCCTCGGGGGTCAGCTATGGCTACACCTTC
CASRASGVSYGYTF
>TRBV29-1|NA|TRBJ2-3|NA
TGCAGCGTGACCCCCGGTAGTAAATCAGATACGCAGTATTTT
CSVTPGSKSDTQYF
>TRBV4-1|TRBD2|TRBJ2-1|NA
TGCGCCAGCAGCCAAGGTGGCGGGAGTGAAAATGAGCAGTTCTTC
CASSQGGGSENEQFF
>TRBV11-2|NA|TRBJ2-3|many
TGTGCCAGCAGCTTCGTAGGGCAGGAAACAGATACGCAGTATTTT
CASSFVGQETDTQYF
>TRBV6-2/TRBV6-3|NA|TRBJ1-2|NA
TGTGCCAGCAGCACAGCCTCCGGCTACACCTTC
CASSTASGYTF